These 20 T cell receptor beta chains came from one sample sequenced in a study of control samples from healthy donors and cancer patients. TCRdb's copy holds only in-frame clones and misses some; the assay was immunoSEQ multiplex PCR. This sample has about 410,000 clones, with 80% to 95% found just once. Sequencing input: PBMCs. These receptors came from a man aged 40-49 years with head and neck cancer.

The V call is TRBV29-1, the J call TRBJ2-7; 9 bases align to TRBD1. Looked up from germline, CDR1 is SQVTM and CDR2 is ANQGSEA. Trimming took 6 bases from V and 0 from J; bases not matched to a gene: 9. This CDR3 contains 15 residues. The CDR3 DNA follows: TGCAGCGTAACGGACAGGGGATTAGGCTCCTACGAGCAGTACTTC. As protein: CSVTDRGLGSYEQYF.

The chain combines TRBV28 with TRBJ1-3; D is uncertain. Germline lookup yields CDR1 MDHEN and CDR2 SYDVKM. V lost 5 bases, J lost 0 bases, and 14 bases lay in between. The CDR3 sequence is 16 residues long. CDR3 sequence reads: CASSPPPRRSGNTIYF. DNA for the CDR3: TGTGCCAGCAGTCCTCCTCCGCGGCGCTCTGGAAACACCATATATTTT.

This clone was seen more than once but under ten times. The chain has TRBV7-3 and TRBJ2-1; 9 bases align to TRBD2. Germline CDR1 is SGHTA and CDR2 is FQGTGA. This CDR3 region has 14 residues. The V segment lost 5 bases and the J segment 10 bases; nucleotides outside the gene matches: 9. In nucleotides, the CDR3 is TGTGCCAGCAGCCTGACTAGCGGCGCGGGGGAGCAGTTCTTC. Its protein product is CASSLTSGAGEQFF.

The gene calls are TRBV6-5 and TRBJ2-3; 7 bases are a match to TRBD2. The germline V gene has CDR1 MNHEY and CDR2 SVGAGI. V dropped 2 bases and J dropped 5; count of bases not matched to a gene: 7. The CDR3 runs to 15 residues. CDR3 in amino acids: CASSYDASGIDTQYF. The DNA for the CDR3 is TGTGCCAGCAGTTACGATGCTAGCGGTATAGATACGCAGTATTTT.

This clone has a handful of counts. The rearrangement links TRBV12-5 to TRBJ2-5, with a possible D match to TRBD2 (8 bases). V lost 2 bases and J 4 bases, leaving 14 bases between the germline ends. Germline loops: CDR1 LGHNT, CDR2 FRNRAP. This CDR3 has 15 amino acids. The CDR3 region is CASGLKREGAETQYF. CDR3 DNA sequence: TGTGCTAGTGGTTTGAAACGGGAGGGGGCAGAGACCCAGTACTTC.

The V gene is TRBV7-9, the J gene TRBJ1-1; no firm D call. This CDR3 has 18 amino acids. Trimming shortened V by 1 base and J by 0 bases, and 18 bases separated the two germline ends. CDR1 is SEHNR, CDR2 FQNEAQ, per germline (reference sequence). CDR3: CASSLGFLRTAMNTEAFF. CDR3 in DNA: TGTGCCAGCAGCTTAGGATTCCTTCGGACGGCTATGAACACTGAAGCTTTCTTT.

CDR3 sequence (DNA): TGTGCCAGCAGCCCGGGACAGGGCGTCCATCAGCCCCAGCATTTT. This encodes CASSPGQGVHQPQHF. This chain connects TRBV7-2 to TRBJ1-5; 9 positions agree with TRBD1. Germline CDR1 is SGHTA and CDR2 is FQGNSA. The trim removed 5 bases at V and 5 bases at J, leaving 7 bases unmatched. The CDR3 totals 15 residues.

This chain links TRBV19 with TRBJ1-2, with D perhaps matching TRBD1 (6 bases). This CDR3 has 12 residues. V lost 6 bases to trimming and J lost 3 bases, with 8 bases between them. CDR1 and CDR2 (germline): LNHDA, SQIVND (reference sequence). The CDR3 sequence: CASSPGDYGYTF. CDR3 nucleotide sequence: TGTGCCAGTAGCCCAGGGGACTATGGCTACACCTTC.

This chain uses TRBV4-2 with TRBJ2-3; no clear D gene. The CDR3 consists of 14 residues. V was shortened by 0 bases and J by 2 bases, with 6 bases between the two germline ends. Per the germline V gene, CDR1 is LGHNA and CDR2 is YNFKEQ. The CDR3 nucleotides are TGTGCCAGCAGCCAAGACGCGGCCACAGATACGCAGTATTTT. This codes for CASSQDAATDTQYF.

CDR3 region: CASSGRLAASYNEQFF. In nucleotides, the CDR3 is TGTGCCAGCAGCGGGAGACTAGCGGCTTCCTACAATGAGCAGTTCTTC. The V call is TRBV5-5, the J call TRBJ2-1, with 9 bases identical to TRBD2. Germline V gene lookup returns CDR1 SGHKS and CDR2 YYEKEE (reference sequence). The CDR3 spans 16 residues. The ends lost 4 bases at V and 1 base at J; junction bases unmatched: 6.

This clone was picked up one time. The V and J genes are TRBV10-3 and TRBJ1-3; D remains unclear. V lost 2 bases and J 3 bases, leaving 11 bases between the germline ends. Per the germline V gene, CDR1 is ENHRY and CDR2 is SYGVKD. The CDR3 is 15 amino acids. CDR3 sequence reads: CAISEQTGFGNTIYF. DNA for the CDR3: TGTGCCATCAGTGAGCAAACGGGTTTTGGAAACACCATATATTTT.

V gene TRBV28 combines with J gene TRBJ1-5, with D unclear. V shed 4 bases and J shed 2 bases, with 12 bases lying between them. Germline CDR1 is MDHEN and CDR2 is SYDVKM. There are 15 residues in the CDR3. The CDR3 sequence: CASSYYSDGNQPQHF. As DNA, the CDR3 is TGTGCCAGCAGTTACTATTCTGATGGCAATCAGCCCCAGCATTTT.

This clone came up once. This rearrangement joins TRBV6-1 to TRBJ2-6, with D perhaps matching TRBD1 or TRBD2 (5 bases each). CDR1 and CDR2 from the germline V gene are MNHNS and SASEGT. The germline V and J ends were trimmed by 3 bases and 0 bases, with 6 bases remaining between them. This CDR3 spans 15 amino acids. The CDR3: CASSEGTSGANVLTF. The CDR3 coding sequence is TGTGCCAGCAGTGAGGGGACCTCTGGGGCCAACGTCCTGACTTTC.

This chain connects TRBV11-2 to TRBJ2-3; 11 bases match TRBD1. V dropped 2 bases and J dropped 6; count of bases not matched to a gene: 7. CDR1 SGHAT and CDR2 FQNNGV come from the germline V gene. The CDR3 length is 16 residues. CDR3 sequence (DNA): TGTGCCAGCAGCTTACACGGACAGGGGGCGCCTGATACGCAGTATTTT. As protein: CASSLHGQGAPDTQYF.

The V call is TRBV28, the J call TRBJ1-6; no definite D call. Between the trimmed V and J ends, which lost 7 bases and 6 bases, there was a span of 16 bases. There are 15 residues in the CDR3. The germline gives CDR1 MDHEN, CDR2 SYDVKM. Here the CDR3 DNA reads TGTGCCAGCACCATGCCTTCCCTACGTAATTCACCCCTCCACTTT. Translation: CASTMPSLRNSPLHF.

This clone was found a few times. J is TRBJ1-6 and V is TRBV6-5; D is undetermined. Germline-derived CDR1 and CDR2 are MNHEY and SVGAGI. The ends were cut back, 5 bases at V and 10 bases at J, with 9 bases in the middle. The CDR3 consists of 12 residues. The CDR3 reads CASSQPLSPLHF. CDR3 DNA: TGTGCCAGCAGTCAACCCTTATCACCCCTCCACTTT.

The gene calls are TRBV15 and TRBJ1-1; 9 nucleotides match TRBD1. CDR1 and CDR2 from the germline V gene are LNHNV and YYDKDF (reference sequence). The CDR3 is 17 amino acids. The trim removed 2 bases at V and 3 bases at J, leaving 10 bases unmatched. The CDR3 DNA reads as TGTGCCACCAGCAGAAGCCCGGGACAGGGCGGCGACACTGAAGCTTTCTTT. Encoded protein: CATSRSPGQGGDTEAFF.

This clone was found a few times. This chain connects TRBV19 to TRBJ1-2; tentatively, D is TRBD1 (6 bases). V was trimmed by 4 bases and J by 8 bases, leaving 8 bases between them. The CDR3 is 11 amino acids. CDR1 LNHDA and CDR2 SQIVND come from the germline V gene (reference sequence). The CDR3 DNA is TGTGCCAGTAGTAGGGACAAAGGCTACACCTTC. This codes for CASSRDKGYTF.

The chain employs TRBV9 and TRBJ1-6; no clear D gene. In germline, CDR1 is SGDLS, CDR2 YYNGEE. The CDR3 extends over 12 amino acids. Trimming took off 1 base at V and 8 bases at J, with 4 bases between the two ends. CDR3 nucleotides: TGTGCCAGCAGCGTATGGGATTCACCCCTCCACTTT. Amino acid sequence: CASSVWDSPLHF.

The genes are TRBV28 and TRBJ1-5; 8 nucleotides match TRBD1. The CDR3 extends over 15 amino acids. V lost 6 bases, J lost 5 bases, and 9 bases stayed unmatched. CDR1 is MDHEN and CDR2 is SYDVKM in the germline V gene. For the CDR3, the DNA is TGTGCCAGCAGGACCCCCGACAGGGGTCATCAGCCCCAGCATTTT. This gives the protein CASRTPDRGHQPQHF.